A selection of T cell receptor beta chains follows, all from one sample in a study of blood T cells in healthy people across ages. TCRdb itself ran the 5' RACE reads through MiXCR, one entry per CDR3 protein. The table shows approximately 800,000 distinct CDR3 sequences, with 58% occurring only once. Source material: blood. These receptors were collected from a man aged 25-45 years in good health. The CDR3 runs from the conserved cysteine through the conserved F or W. A D gene is named only where the DNA matches it firmly. Some rows mark clone size as missing; the rest say once, few, many or name a class of expanded clone.

D gene	V gene	clone size	J gene	CDR3 protein	CDR3 DNA
.	TRBV12-3/TRBV12-4	few	TRBJ1-2	CASSIRGRGYGYTF	TGTGCCAGCAGTATTCGGGGCCGAGGCTATGGCTACACCTTC
.	TRBV5-1	.	TRBJ2-3	CASSLAEQVRGDTQYF	TGCGCCAGCAGCTTGGCCGAACAGGTTCGAGGAGATACGCAGTATTTT
.	TRBV7-9	once	TRBJ1-2	CATMGVGHYGYTF	TGTGCCACCATGGGGGTAGGGCACTATGGCTACACCTTC
.	TRBV7-9	.	TRBJ2-7	CASSSTDTSYEQYF	TGTGCCAGCAGCTCGACAGATACCTCCTACGAGCAGTACTTC
.	TRBV5-1	.	TRBJ2-2	CASSHLDRNTGELFF	TGCGCCAGCAGCCACCTGGACAGGAACACCGGGGAGCTGTTTTTT
.	TRBV12-3/TRBV12-4	.	TRBJ1-1	CASSPPGQEAFF	TGTGCCAGCAGTCCCCCCGGACAGGAAGCTTTCTTT
.	TRBV7-8	.	TRBJ2-7	CASSVPTRPDKQYF	TGTGCCAGCAGCGTACCTACCCGTCCGGACAAGCAGTACTTC
.	TRBV10-3	.	TRBJ2-7	CAISGGVTGGYEQYF	TGTGCCATCAGTGGGGGGGTAACCGGGGGCTACGAGCAGTACTTC
.	TRBV25-1	few	TRBJ2-3	CASSELSQGFTDTQYF	TGTGCCAGCAGTGAATTAAGTCAGGGCTTCACAGATACGCAGTATTTT
.	TRBV29-1	.	TRBJ2-5	CSVYKQGIETQYF	TGCAGCGTTTACAAACAGGGCATAGAGACCCAGTACTTC
.	TRBV28	.	TRBJ2-7	CASTPVGGTAHRPSYEQYF	TGTGCCAGCACCCCGGTGGGGGGAACAGCTCATCGACCTTCATACGAGCAGTACTTC
TRBD2	TRBV27	.	TRBJ2-1	CASSLTTWTSSYNEQFF	TGTGCCAGCAGTTTAACAACTTGGACTAGCTCGTACAATGAGCAGTTCTTC
.	TRBV5-5	.	TRBJ2-3	CASSSGEEGPSTDTQYF	TGTGCCAGCAGCTCCGGCGAGGAGGGGCCCAGCACAGATACGCAGTATTTT
.	TRBV20-1	.	TRBJ2-3	CSVKTENGDTQYF	TGCAGTGTTAAGACCGAAAACGGAGATACGCAGTATTTT
TRBD2	TRBV2	.	TRBJ2-1	CATQGRLAGSNEQFF	TGTGCCACCCAGGGGAGGCTAGCGGGGTCCAATGAGCAGTTCTTC
TRBD1	TRBV7-2	few	TRBJ2-7	CASSLGQGLQYEQYF	TGTGCCAGCAGCCTCGGACAGGGGCTCCAATACGAGCAGTACTTC
.	TRBV20-1	.	TRBJ2-3	CSARVADSLSQYF	TGCAGTGCTAGAGTCGCCGACAGCTTATCTCAGTATTTT
TRBD2	TRBV11-2	.	TRBJ2-3	CASSSSSGGALDTQYF	TGTGCCAGCAGCTCATCTAGCGGGGGGGCACTGGATACGCAGTATTTT
TRBD2	TRBV5-6	.	TRBJ2-3	CASSFGRRGSTDTQYF	TGTGCCAGCAGCTTCGGACGGCGGGGGTCAACAGATACGCAGTATTTT
.	TRBV2	.	TRBJ2-5	CASSYFGTQYF	TGTGCCAGCAGTTACTTTGGGACCCAGTACTTC
TRBD1	TRBV9	.	TRBJ2-1	CASSVAGQGGEQFF	TGTGCCAGCAGCGTAGCGGGACAGGGGGGTGAGCAGTTCTTC
.	TRBV12-3/TRBV12-4	.	TRBJ2-1	CASSVRRGIEQFF	TGTGCCAGCAGTGTGAGACGGGGCATTGAGCAGTTCTTC
.	TRBV20-1	.	TRBJ2-5	CSARRAGSNEQYF	TGCAGTGCTAGACGGGCAGGCTCCAATGAGCAGTACTTC
.	TRBV7-2	.	TRBJ2-3	CASSSVGGTTDTQYF	TGTGCCAGCAGCTCCGTGGGGGGTACCACAGATACGCAGTATTTT
.	TRBV2	.	TRBJ2-5	CASSEGLVWDQYF	TGTGCCAGCAGTGAAGGACTAGTCTGGGATCAGTACTTC
TRBD2	TRBV7-6	.	TRBJ2-3	CASSPRPPGLAGVTDTQYF	TGTGCCAGCAGCCCTCGACCCCCGGGACTAGCGGGGGTCACAGATACGCAGTATTTT
TRBD1	TRBV29-1	.	TRBJ2-5	CSVEGTGTGNLEWQETQYF	TGCAGCGTTGAGGGAACCGGGACAGGAAACCTTGAATGGCAAGAGACCCAGTACTTC
.	TRBV29-1	.	TRBJ2-5	CSVGSQAETQYF	TGCAGCGTTGGAAGCCAGGCAGAGACCCAGTACTTC
.	TRBV18	.	TRBJ2-1	CASSPLDSSYNEQFF	TGTGCCAGCTCACCACTGGATAGCTCCTACAATGAGCAGTTCTTC
.	TRBV20-1	.	TRBJ1-4	CSAPLPGLTNEKLFF	TGCAGTGCTCCACTTCCGGGACTGACTAATGAAAAACTGTTTTTT
TRBD1	TRBV12-3/TRBV12-4	.	TRBJ1-5	CASSQQGTGNQPQHF	TGTGCCAGCAGCCAACAGGGGACAGGGAATCAGCCCCAGCATTTT
.	TRBV6-2/TRBV6-3	.	TRBJ2-7	CASSYLTIYEQYF	TGTGCCAGCAGTTATCTTACGATCTACGAGCAGTACTTC
TRBD2	TRBV5-1	.	TRBJ2-1	CASSFRGGLDDEQFF	TGCGCCAGCAGTTTCCGGGGGGGCCTTGATGATGAGCAGTTCTTC
.	TRBV29-1	.	TRBJ2-5	CSATGTTVQETQYF	TGCAGCGCAACCGGGACAACCGTGCAAGAGACCCAGTACTTC
.	TRBV5-1	few	TRBJ2-1	CASSLNVAEGLFNEQFF	TGCGCCAGCAGCTTGAACGTAGCGGAGGGACTCTTCAATGAGCAGTTCTTC
.	TRBV20-1	.	TRBJ2-4	CSARGGWGAKNIQYF	TGCAGTGCTAGAGGGGGATGGGGGGCCAAAAACATTCAGTACTTC
.	TRBV27	.	TRBJ1-5	CASSLRVEQPQHF	TGTGCCAGCAGTTTGAGGGTAGAACAGCCCCAGCATTTT
.	TRBV4-2	.	TRBJ2-3	CASSWAGASTDTQYF	TGTGCCAGCAGCTGGGCGGGGGCGAGCACAGATACGCAGTATTTT
.	TRBV28	.	TRBJ1-5	CATRGVSNQPQHF	TGTGCCACCAGGGGCGTTAGCAATCAGCCCCAGCATTTT
TRBD2	TRBV30	.	TRBJ2-5	CAWSVGAGGVETQYF	TGTGCCTGGAGTGTAGGAGCGGGGGGCGTCGAGACCCAGTACTTC
.	TRBV7-9	.	TRBJ2-1	CASSPWDYNEQFF	TGTGCCAGCAGCCCATGGGACTACAATGAGCAGTTCTTC
.	TRBV7-2	.	TRBJ2-7	CASSVLAAYEQYF	TGTGCCAGCAGCGTCCTGGCAGCCTACGAGCAGTACTTC
TRBD2	TRBV6-5	.	TRBJ2-3	CASSPKQRGITDTQYF	TGTGCCAGCAGTCCCAAGCAGCGGGGGATCACAGATACGCAGTATTTT
.	TRBV11-1	.	TRBJ2-7	CASSARPGTYEQYF	TGTGCCAGCAGCGCCCGTCCAGGGACCTACGAGCAGTACTTC
.	TRBV5-1	.	TRBJ2-1	CASGPRPYNEQFF	TGCGCCAGCGGTCCCCGGCCTTACAATGAGCAGTTCTTC
TRBD1	TRBV6-2/TRBV6-3	.	TRBJ2-7	CASRRQGTSSEQYF	TGTGCCAGCAGAAGACAGGGAACTTCGTCCGAGCAGTACTTC
TRBD2	TRBV5-1	.	TRBJ2-5	CASSLGSGTVWEQYF	TGCGCCAGCAGCTTGGGCAGCGGGACCGTGTGGGAGCAGTACTTC
TRBD2	TRBV29-1	.	TRBJ2-3	CSVVRLATTDTQYF	TGCAGCGTTGTTCGACTAGCTACCACAGATACGCAGTATTTT
.	TRBV20-1	few	TRBJ2-7	CSARGWERGRGPNYEQYF	TGCAGTGCTAGAGGATGGGAACGTGGACGGGGGCCCAACTACGAGCAGTACTTC
.	TRBV25-1	.	TRBJ1-6	CATGAGTNSPLHF	TGTGCCACCGGCGCGGGGACAAATTCACCCCTCCACTTT
TRBD2	TRBV6-2/TRBV6-3	few	TRBJ2-1	CASSGDYYNEQFF	TGTGCCAGCAGTGGGGACTACTACAATGAGCAGTTCTTC
.	TRBV4-3	.	TRBJ1-4	CASSQDREGINEKLFF	TGCGCCAGCAGCCAAGATCGGGAGGGGATCAATGAAAAACTGTTTTTT